These 2 T cell receptor beta chains came from one sample sequenced in a study of glioma-infiltrating T cells after dendritic cell vaccination. Here immunoSEQ multiplex PCR was the method, and the copy in TCRdb shows in-frame clones only, minus some. The repertoire holds fewer than 95,000 clones, with 85% as singletons. Indicated time point: after dendritic cell vaccination, including at tumor progression/relapse. Sequenced material: blood, taken after dendritic cell vaccination. All receptors derive from a human donor with glioblastoma.

The CDR3 nucleotides read TGTGCCACGGCCGGCGGCAGCTCCTACAATGAGCAGTTCTTC. Translating it yields CATAGGSSYNEQFF. The V call is TRBV10-3, the J call TRBJ2-1; D gene uncertain. The V gene lost 10 bases and the J gene lost 0 bases, with 13 bases spanning the gap. This CDR3 is 14 amino acids long. The germline gives CDR1 ENHRY, CDR2 SYGVKD.

The chain employs TRBV2 and TRBJ2-7; TRBD1 agrees at 10 bases. The length of the CDR3 is 14 residues. CDR1 is SNHLY and CDR2 is FYNNEI in the germline V gene. Trimming at V came to 7 bases and at J to 0 bases, leaving 3 bases not matched to a gene. The CDR3 spells CASIRDRGSYEQYF. The DNA for the CDR3 is TGTGCCAGCATTAGGGACAGGGGCTCCTACGAGCAGTACTTC.